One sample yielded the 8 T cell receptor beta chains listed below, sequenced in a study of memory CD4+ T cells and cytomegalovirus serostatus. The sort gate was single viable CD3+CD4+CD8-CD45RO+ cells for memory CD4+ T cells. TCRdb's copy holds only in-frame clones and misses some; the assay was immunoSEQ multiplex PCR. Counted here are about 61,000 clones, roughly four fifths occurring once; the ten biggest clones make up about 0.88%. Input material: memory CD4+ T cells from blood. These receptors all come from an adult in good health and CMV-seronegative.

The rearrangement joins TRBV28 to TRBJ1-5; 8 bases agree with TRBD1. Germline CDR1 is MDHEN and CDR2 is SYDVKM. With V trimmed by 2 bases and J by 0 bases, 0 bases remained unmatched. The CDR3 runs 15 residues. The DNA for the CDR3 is TGTGCCAGCAGTTTAGGACAGGGTAGCAATCAGCCCCAGCATTTT. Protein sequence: CASSLGQGSNQPQHF. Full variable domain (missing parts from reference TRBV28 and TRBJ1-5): DVKVTQSSRYLVKRTGEKVFLECVQDMDHENMFWYRQDPGLGLRLIYFSYDVKMKEKGDIPEGYSVSREKKERFSLILESASTNQTSMYLCASSLGQGSNQPQHFGDGTRLSIL.

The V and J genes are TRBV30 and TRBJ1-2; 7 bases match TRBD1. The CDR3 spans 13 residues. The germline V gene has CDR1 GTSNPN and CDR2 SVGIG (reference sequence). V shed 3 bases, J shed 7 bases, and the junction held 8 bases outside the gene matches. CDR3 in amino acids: CAWRSTGTPGYTF. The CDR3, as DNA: TGTGCCTGGAGGTCGACAGGGACCCCTGGCTACACCTTC.

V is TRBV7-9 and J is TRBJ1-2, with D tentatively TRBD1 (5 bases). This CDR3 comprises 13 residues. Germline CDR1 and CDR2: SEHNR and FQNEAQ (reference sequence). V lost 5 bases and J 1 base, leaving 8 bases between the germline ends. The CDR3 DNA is TGTGCCAGCAGCAACGACAGTAACTATGGCTACACCTTC. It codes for CASSNDSNYGYTF.

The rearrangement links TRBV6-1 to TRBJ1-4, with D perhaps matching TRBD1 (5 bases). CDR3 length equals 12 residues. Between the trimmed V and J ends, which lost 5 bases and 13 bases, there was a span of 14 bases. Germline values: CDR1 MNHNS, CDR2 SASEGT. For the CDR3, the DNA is TGTGCCAGCAGTACCCCAGGAGGGGCACTGTTTTTT. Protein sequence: CASSTPGGALFF.

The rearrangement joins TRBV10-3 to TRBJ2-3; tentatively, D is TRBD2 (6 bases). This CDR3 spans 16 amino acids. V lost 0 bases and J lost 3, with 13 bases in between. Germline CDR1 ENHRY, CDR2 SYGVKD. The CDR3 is CAISESKRAQTDTQYF. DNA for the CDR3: TGTGCCATCAGTGAGTCAAAGCGGGCGCAAACAGATACGCAGTATTTT.

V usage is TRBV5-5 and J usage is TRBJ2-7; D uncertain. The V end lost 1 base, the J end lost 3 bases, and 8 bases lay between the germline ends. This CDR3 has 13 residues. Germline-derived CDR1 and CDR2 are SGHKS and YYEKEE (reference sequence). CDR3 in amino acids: CASSLYGGYEQYF. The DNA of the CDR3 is TGTGCCAGCAGCTTGTACGGCGGCTACGAGCAGTACTTC. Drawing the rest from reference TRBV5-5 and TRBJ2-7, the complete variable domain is DAGVTQSPTHLIKTRGQQVTLRCSPISGHKSVSWYQQVLGQGPQFIFQYYEKEERGRGNFPDRFSARQFPNYSSELNVNALLLGDSALYLCASSLYGGYEQYFGPGTRLTVT.

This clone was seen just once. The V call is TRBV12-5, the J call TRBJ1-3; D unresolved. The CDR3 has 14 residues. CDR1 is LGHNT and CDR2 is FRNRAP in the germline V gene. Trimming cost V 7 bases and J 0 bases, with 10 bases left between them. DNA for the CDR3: TGTGCTAGTGTGGCCAGTCTCTCTGGAAACACCATATATTTT. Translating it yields CASVASLSGNTIYF.

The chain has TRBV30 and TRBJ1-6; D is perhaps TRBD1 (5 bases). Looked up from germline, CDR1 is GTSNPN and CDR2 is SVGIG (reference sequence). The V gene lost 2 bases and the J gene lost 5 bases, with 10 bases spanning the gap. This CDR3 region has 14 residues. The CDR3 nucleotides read TGTGCCTGGAGTTCGGCAGGGAATAATTCACCCCTCCACTTT. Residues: CAWSSAGNNSPLHF.